A selection of T cell receptor beta chains follows, all from one sample in a study of T-cell memory formation after mild COVID-19. From the 5' RACE reads, TCRdb called clonotypes with MiXCR, one entry per CDR3 protein. The sample consists of under 400,000 distinct CDR3 sequences, 20% to 25% of them appearing once. The sample comprised PBMCs or a T cell subset sorted from them (not recorded which). These TCRs come from an adult woman who had mild COVID-19 (a few samples of this study predate the infection). Cell type and time point are not known. Each CDR3 is given with its conserved first and last residue. A D gene is named only where the DNA matches it firmly. Clone sizes are given selectively: once, few, many, or a class where the clone is expanded.

CATQLLGQGAGEQYF TGTGCCACCCAACTGCTTGGACAGGGGGCAGGCGAGCAGTACTTC 15 NA TRBJ2-7 TRBV12-3/TRBV12-4 TRBD1
CASSERAGTGELFF TGTGCCAGCAGTGAACGGGCGGGGACCGGGGAGCTGTTTTTT 14 many TRBJ2-2 TRBV25-1 NA
CASSYSAGLREKLFF TGTGCCAGCAGTTACTCCGCAGGGCTCCGTGAAAAACTGTTTTTT 15 NA TRBJ1-4 TRBV6-2/TRBV6-3 NA
CSASRPPSGELFF TGCAGTGCTAGTCGACCCCCCAGCGGGGAGCTGTTTTTT 13 NA TRBJ2-2 TRBV20-1 NA
CASSPHDSGDSPLHF TGTGCCAGCAGTCCTCATGACAGTGGGGATTCACCCCTCCACTTT 15 NA TRBJ1-6 TRBV7-9 NA
CASSSEGTPGFF TGTGCCAGCAGTTCAGAAGGGACTCCGGGGTTCTTC 12 NA TRBJ2-1 TRBV27 NA
CTSSQDLGSFVYGYTF TGCACCAGCAGCCAAGACTTGGGCAGTTTTGTCTATGGCTACACCTTC 16 NA TRBJ1-2 TRBV1 NA
CATSEGDYGYTF TGTGCCACCTCAGAAGGCGACTATGGCTACACCTTC 12 NA TRBJ1-2 TRBV19 NA
CASSQEFAGELFF TGCGCCAGCAGCCAAGAGTTTGCCGGGGAGCTGTTTTTT 13 NA TRBJ2-2 TRBV4-3 NA
CASALGTYEQYF TGTGCCAGCGCCCTGGGGACCTACGAGCAGTACTTC 12 NA TRBJ2-7 TRBV12-3/TRBV12-4 NA
CASSFKRLQETQYF TGTGCCAGCAGTTTTAAGCGCCTTCAAGAGACCCAGTACTTC 14 few TRBJ2-5 TRBV12-3/TRBV12-4 NA
CASSYNSASPLHF TGTGCCAGCAGTTATAACTCTGCCTCACCCCTCCACTTT 13 once TRBJ1-6 TRBV6-5 NA
CASSIPPRGQPQHF TGTGCCAGTAGTATCCCCCCCCGTGGGCAGCCCCAGCATTTT 14 few TRBJ1-5 TRBV19 NA
CASSVGHRTSTDTQYF TGTGCCAGCAGCGTAGGACACAGGACCAGCACAGATACGCAGTATTTT 16 many TRBJ2-3 TRBV9 NA
CASSEARGMDTQYF TGTGCCAGCAGTGAGGCCCGGGGGATGGATACGCAGTATTTT 14 NA TRBJ2-3 TRBV6-4 NA
CASSLDTVNEQFF TGTGCCAGCAGTTTAGATACAGTTAATGAGCAGTTCTTC 13 NA TRBJ2-1 TRBV12-3/TRBV12-4 NA
CASMSGGPSNEQFF TGTGCCAGCATGAGTGGCGGGCCGTCCAATGAGCAGTTCTTC 14 few TRBJ2-1 TRBV6-2/TRBV6-3 NA
CASGPIAGVTDTQYF TGTGCCAGCGGACCTATAGCGGGAGTCACAGATACGCAGTATTTT 15 many TRBJ2-3 TRBV7-9 TRBD2
CSARWGTDTQYF TGCAGTGCTAGATGGGGCACAGATACGCAGTATTTT 12 NA TRBJ2-3 TRBV20-1 NA
CASSNDDRGYQETQYF TGTGCCAGCAGCAATGACGACAGGGGGTACCAAGAGACCCAGTACTTC 16 NA TRBJ2-5 TRBV7-8 TRBD1
CATSTDRDRAAKNIQYF TGTGCCACCAGCACGGATCGGGACAGGGCCGCCAAAAACATTCAGTACTTC 17 many TRBJ2-4 TRBV15 TRBD1
CASSLFQTTDTQYF TGCGCCAGCAGCTTGTTCCAGACCACAGATACGCAGTATTTT 14 few TRBJ2-3 TRBV5-1 NA
CASSYPGLNQPQHF TGTGCCAGCAGTTATCCCGGACTGAATCAGCCCCAGCATTTT 14 NA TRBJ1-5 TRBV6-6 NA
CSARQGRGQPGELFF TGCAGCGCCCGCCAAGGCAGGGGGCAACCCGGGGAGCTGTTTTTT 15 few TRBJ2-2 TRBV29-1 TRBD1
CATSRGPRGGSETQYF TGTGCCACCAGCAGAGGCCCAAGGGGGGGTTCGGAGACCCAGTACTTC 16 NA TRBJ2-5 TRBV15 NA
CASSVAQGSSPLHF TGTGCCAGCAGCGTAGCCCAGGGCAGTTCACCCCTCCACTTT 14 few TRBJ1-6 TRBV9 NA
CASRVWTENTEAFF TGTGCCAGCAGGGTTTGGACCGAGAACACTGAAGCTTTCTTT 14 NA TRBJ1-1 TRBV7-8 NA
CSVHQGALGF TGCAGCGTTCATCAGGGGGCGCTTGGCTTC 10 NA TRBJ1-2 TRBV29-1 TRBD1
CATSKPGTGATGELFF TGTGCCACCAGCAAACCCGGGACAGGGGCCACCGGGGAGCTGTTTTTT 16 NA TRBJ2-2 TRBV15 TRBD1